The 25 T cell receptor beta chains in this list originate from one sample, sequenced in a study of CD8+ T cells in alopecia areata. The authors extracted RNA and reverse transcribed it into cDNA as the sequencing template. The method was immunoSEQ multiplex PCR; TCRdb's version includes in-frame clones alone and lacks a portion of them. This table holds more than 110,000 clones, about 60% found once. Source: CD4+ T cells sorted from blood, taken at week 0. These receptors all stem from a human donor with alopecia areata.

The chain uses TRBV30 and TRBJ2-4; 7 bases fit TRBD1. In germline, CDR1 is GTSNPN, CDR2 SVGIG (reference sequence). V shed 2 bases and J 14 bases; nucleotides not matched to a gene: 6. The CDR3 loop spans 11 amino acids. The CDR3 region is CAWSSGQTEYF. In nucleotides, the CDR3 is TGTGCCTGGAGTTCGGGACAGACTGAGTACTTC. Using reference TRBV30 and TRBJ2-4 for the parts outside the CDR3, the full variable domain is SQTIHQWPATLVQPVGSPLSLECTVEGTSNPNLYWYRQAAGRGLQLLFYSVGIGQISSEVPQNLSASRPQDRQFILSSKKLLLSDSGFYLCAWSSGQTEYFGAGTRLSVL.

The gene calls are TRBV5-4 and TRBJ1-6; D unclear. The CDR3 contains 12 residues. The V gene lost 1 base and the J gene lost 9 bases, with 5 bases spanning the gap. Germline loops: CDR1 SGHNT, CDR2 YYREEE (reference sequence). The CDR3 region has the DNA TGTGCCAGCAGCTTGAGCTTTTCACCCCTCCACTTT. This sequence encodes CASSLSFSPLHF.

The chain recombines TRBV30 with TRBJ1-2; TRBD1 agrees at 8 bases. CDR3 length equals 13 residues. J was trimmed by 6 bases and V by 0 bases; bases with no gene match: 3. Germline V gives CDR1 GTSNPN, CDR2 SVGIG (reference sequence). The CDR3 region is CAWSVQGANGYTF. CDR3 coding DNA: TGTGCCTGGAGTGTGCAGGGGGCGAATGGCTACACCTTC.

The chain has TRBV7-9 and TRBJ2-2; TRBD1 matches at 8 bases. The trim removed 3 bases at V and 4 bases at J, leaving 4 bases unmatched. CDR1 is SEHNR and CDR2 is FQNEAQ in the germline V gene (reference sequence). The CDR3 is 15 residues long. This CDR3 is CASSLATGVTGELFF. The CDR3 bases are TGTGCCAGCAGCTTGGCGACAGGGGTCACCGGGGAGCTGTTTTTT.

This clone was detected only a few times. The CDR3 spells CASSQPFSGTSYNEQFF. The CDR3 DNA sequence: TGCGCCAGCAGTCAGCCTTTTAGCGGGACCTCCTACAATGAGCAGTTCTTC. This chain joins TRBV23-1 and TRBJ2-1; 8 bases match TRBD2. TRBV23-1 is noted as an ORF with a role that remains uncertain. The CDR3 has 17 amino acids. Trimming took 3 bases from V and 0 from J; bases not matched to a gene: 7.

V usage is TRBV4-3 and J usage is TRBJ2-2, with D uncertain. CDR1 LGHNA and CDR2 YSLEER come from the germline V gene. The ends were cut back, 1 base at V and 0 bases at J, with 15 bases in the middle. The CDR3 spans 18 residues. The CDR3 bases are TGCGCCAGCAGCCAAGGTTCGGGCGGCAGGTCGAACACCGGGGAGCTGTTTTTT. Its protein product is CASSQGSGGRSNTGELFF.

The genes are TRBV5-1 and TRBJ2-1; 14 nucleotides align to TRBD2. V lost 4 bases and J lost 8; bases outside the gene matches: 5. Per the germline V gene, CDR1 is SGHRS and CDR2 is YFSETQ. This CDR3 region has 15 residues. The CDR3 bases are TGCGCCAGCAGCGCGGGACTAGCGGGGGTGGATGAGCAGTTCTTC. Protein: CASSAGLAGVDEQFF.

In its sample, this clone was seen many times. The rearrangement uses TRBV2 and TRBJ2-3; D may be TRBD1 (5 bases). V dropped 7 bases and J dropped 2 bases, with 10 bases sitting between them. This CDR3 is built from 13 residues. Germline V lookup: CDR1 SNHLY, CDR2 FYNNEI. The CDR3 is CASMQGYTDTQYF. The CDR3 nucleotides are TGTGCCAGCATGCAGGGCTACACAGATACGCAGTATTTT.

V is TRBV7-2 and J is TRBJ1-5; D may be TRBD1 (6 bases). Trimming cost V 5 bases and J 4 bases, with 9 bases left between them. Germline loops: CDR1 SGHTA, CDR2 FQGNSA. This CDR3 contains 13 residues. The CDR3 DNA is TGTGCCAGCAGCCCCGGACAGAATCAGCCCCAGCATTTT. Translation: CASSPGQNQPQHF.

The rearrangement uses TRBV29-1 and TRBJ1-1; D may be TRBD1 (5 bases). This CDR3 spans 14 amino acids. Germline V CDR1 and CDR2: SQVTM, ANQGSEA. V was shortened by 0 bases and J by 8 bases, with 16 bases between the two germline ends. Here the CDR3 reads CSVEDTGSSGEAFF. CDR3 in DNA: TGCAGCGTTGAAGATACCGGGTCCTCAGGGGAAGCTTTCTTT.

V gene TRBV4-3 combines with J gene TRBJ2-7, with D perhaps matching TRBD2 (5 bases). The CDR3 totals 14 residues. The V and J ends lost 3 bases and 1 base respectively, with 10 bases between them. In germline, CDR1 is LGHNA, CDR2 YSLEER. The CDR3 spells CASSHGEGSYEQYF. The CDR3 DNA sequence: TGCGCCAGCAGCCATGGCGAGGGATCCTACGAGCAGTACTTC.

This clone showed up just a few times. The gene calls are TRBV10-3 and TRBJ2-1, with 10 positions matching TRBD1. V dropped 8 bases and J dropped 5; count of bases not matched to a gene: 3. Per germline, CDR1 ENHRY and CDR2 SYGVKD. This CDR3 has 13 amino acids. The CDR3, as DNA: TGTGCCATCGCTGGGACAGGGGACAATGAGCAGTTCTTC. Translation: CAIAGTGDNEQFF.

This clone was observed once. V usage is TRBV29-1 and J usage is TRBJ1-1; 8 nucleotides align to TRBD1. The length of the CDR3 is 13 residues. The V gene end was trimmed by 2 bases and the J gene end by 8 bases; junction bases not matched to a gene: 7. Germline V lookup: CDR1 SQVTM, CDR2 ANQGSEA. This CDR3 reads CSVENLNRGEAFF. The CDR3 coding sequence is TGCAGCGTTGAAAATCTGAACAGGGGGGAAGCTTTCTTT. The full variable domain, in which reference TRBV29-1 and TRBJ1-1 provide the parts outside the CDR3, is SAVISQKPSRDICQRGTSLTIQCQVDSQVTMMFWYRQQPGQSLTLIATANQGSEATYESGFVIDKFPISRPNLTFSTLTVSNMSPEDSSIYLCSVENLNRGEAFFGQGTRLTVV.

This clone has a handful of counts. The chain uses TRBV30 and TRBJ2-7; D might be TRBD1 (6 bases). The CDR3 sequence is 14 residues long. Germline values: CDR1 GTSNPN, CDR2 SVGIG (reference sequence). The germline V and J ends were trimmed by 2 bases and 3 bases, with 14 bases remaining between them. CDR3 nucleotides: TGTGCCTGGAGTACGCAGGGGTTCGGCTACGAGCAGTACTTC. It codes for CAWSTQGFGYEQYF.

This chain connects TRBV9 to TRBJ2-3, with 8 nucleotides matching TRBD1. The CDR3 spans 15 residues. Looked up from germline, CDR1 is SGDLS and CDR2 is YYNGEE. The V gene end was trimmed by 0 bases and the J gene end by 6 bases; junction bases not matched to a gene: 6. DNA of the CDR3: TGTGCCAGCAGCGTAGGGGCAGGGGGCTCGGATACGCAGTATTTT. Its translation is CASSVGAGGSDTQYF. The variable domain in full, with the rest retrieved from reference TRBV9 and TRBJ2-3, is DSGVTQTPKHLITATGQRVTLRCSPRSGDLSVYWYQQSLDQGLQFLIQYYNGEERAKGNILERFSAQQFPDLHSELNLSSLELGDSALYFCASSVGAGGSDTQYFGPGTRLTVL.

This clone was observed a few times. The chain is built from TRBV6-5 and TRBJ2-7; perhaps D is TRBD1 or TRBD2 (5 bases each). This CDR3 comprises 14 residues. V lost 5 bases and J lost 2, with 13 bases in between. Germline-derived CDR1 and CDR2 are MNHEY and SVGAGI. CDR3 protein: CASSDEGPTYEQYF. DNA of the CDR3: TGTGCCAGCAGTGATGAGGGGCCAACCTACGAGCAGTACTTC.

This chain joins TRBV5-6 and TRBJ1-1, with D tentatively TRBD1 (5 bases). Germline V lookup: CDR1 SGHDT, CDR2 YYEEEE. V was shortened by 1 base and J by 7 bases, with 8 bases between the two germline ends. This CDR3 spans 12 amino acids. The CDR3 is CASSLRDLEAFF. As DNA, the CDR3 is TGTGCCAGCAGCTTGCGGGACCTTGAAGCTTTCTTT. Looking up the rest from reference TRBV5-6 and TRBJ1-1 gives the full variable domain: DAGVTQSPTHLIKTRGQQVTLRCSPKSGHDTVSWYQQALGQGPQFIFQYYEEEERQRGNFPDRFSGHQFPNYSSELNVNALLLGDSALYLCASSLRDLEAFFGQGTRLTVV.

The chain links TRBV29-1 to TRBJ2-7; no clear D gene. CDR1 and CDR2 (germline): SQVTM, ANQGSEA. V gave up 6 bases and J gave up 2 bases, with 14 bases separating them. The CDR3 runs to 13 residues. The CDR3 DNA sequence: TGCAGCGTCACGGACCTGATCCCCTACGAGCAGTACTTC. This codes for CSVTDLIPYEQYF.

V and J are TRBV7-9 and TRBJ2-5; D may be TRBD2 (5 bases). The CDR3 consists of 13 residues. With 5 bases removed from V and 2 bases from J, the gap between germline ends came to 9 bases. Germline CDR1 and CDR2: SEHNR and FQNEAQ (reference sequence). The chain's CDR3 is CASSGPGQETQYF. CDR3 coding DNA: TGTGCCAGCAGCGGTCCGGGGCAAGAGACCCAGTACTTC.

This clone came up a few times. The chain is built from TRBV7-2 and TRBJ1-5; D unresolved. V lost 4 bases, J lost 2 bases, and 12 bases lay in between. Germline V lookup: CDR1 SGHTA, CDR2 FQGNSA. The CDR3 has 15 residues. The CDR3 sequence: CASSSTGGGNQPQHF. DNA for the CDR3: TGTGCCAGCAGCTCGACCGGCGGGGGCAATCAGCCCCAGCATTTT. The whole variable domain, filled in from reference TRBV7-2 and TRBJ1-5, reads GAGVSQSPSNKVTEKGKDVELRCDPISGHTALYWYRQSLGQGLEFLIYFQGNSAPDKSGLPSDRFSAERTGGSVSTLTIQRTQQEDSAVYLCASSSTGGGNQPQHFGDGTRLSIL.

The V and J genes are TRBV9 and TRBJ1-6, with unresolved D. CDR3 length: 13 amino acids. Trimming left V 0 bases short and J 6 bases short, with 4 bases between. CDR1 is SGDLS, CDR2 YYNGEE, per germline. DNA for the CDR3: TGTGCCAGCAGCGTAGTTGGTAATTCACCCCTCCACTTT. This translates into CASSVVGNSPLHF.

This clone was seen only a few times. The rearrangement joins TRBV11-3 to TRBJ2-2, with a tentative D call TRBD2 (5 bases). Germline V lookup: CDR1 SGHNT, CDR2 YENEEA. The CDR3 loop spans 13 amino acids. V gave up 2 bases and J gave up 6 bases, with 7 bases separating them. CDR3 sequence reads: CASSLNGAGELFF. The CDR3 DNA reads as TGTGCCAGCAGCTTAAACGGGGCCGGGGAGCTGTTTTTT.

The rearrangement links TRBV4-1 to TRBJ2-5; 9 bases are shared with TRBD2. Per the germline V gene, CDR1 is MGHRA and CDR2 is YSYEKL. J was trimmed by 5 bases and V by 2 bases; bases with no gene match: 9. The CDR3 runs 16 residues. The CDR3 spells CASSQNGGLAWETQYF. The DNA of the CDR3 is TGCGCCAGCAGCCAAAATGGGGGACTAGCTTGGGAGACCCAGTACTTC.

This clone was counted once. The CDR3 loop reads CAHENPRGTEAFF. As DNA, the CDR3 is TGTGCCCATGAGAACCCCCGGGGCACTGAAGCTTTCTTT. The chain couples TRBV30 to TRBJ1-1; no clear D. Germline V CDR1 and CDR2: GTSNPN, SVGIG (reference sequence). The CDR3 consists of 13 residues. Trimming stripped 8 bases from V and 4 bases from J, with 17 bases between.

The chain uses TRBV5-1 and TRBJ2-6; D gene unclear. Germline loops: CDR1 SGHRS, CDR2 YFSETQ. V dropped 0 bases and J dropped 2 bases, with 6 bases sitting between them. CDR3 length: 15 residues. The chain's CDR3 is CASSLGVAGANVLTF. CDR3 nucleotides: TGCGCCAGCAGCTTGGGGGTTGCTGGGGCCAACGTCCTGACTTTC.